Only one count was recorded for the clone carrying this T cell receptor (beta chain). Its antigen is currently unknown. This specimen belongs to a study of T cell responses to AZD1222 COVID-19 vaccine. CDR3 length: 16 amino acids. The J segment lost 0 bases and the V segment lost 4 bases, leaving 6 bases of the junction unmatched. Germline loops: CDR1 LGHDT, CDR2 YNNKEL (reference sequence). Study-wide results and caveats: At baseline, seropositivity was found in only a handful of AZD1222 recipients.

Sequencing was performed with immunoSEQ multiplex PCR; in TCRdb, only in-frame clones are kept and a portion is missing. Of just under 85,000 clones listed, approximately 87% are singletons. The TCR sequence derives from an adult in good health. The chain couples TRBV3-1 (or the pseudogene TRBV3-2) to TRBJ1-5, with 7 bases that match TRBD1. Sequencing used peripheral blood, obtained on day 0 of AZD1222 vaccination. The CDR3 bases are TGTGCCAGCAGCCCGGGACAGACATATAGCAATCAGCCCCAGCATTTT. It specifies CASSPGQTYSNQPQHF.